Listed here are 32 T cell receptor beta chains from one sample, sequenced in a study of PD-1 blockade in mismatch repair-deficient tumors. Assay: immunoSEQ multiplex PCR; the TCRdb copy retains only in-frame clones and omits some. This sample carries 50,000 or so clones, around 85% of them seen once, and the ten largest clones take less than 9%. The specimen was peripheral blood, collected approximately 18 weeks after starting pembrolizumab. All receptors come from an adult with mismatch repair-deficient cancer.

This clone appeared a single time. The gene calls are TRBV7-9 and TRBJ1-5; no definite D call. This CDR3 comprises 16 residues. Germline V lookup: CDR1 SEHNR, CDR2 FQNEAQ (reference sequence). V lost 1 base to trimming and J lost 2 bases, with 12 bases between them. The CDR3 loop reads CASSLVPVYGNQPQHF. In nucleotides, the CDR3 is TGTGCCAGCAGCTTAGTACCAGTGTACGGCAATCAGCCCCAGCATTTT.

The genes are TRBV27 and TRBJ2-1, with 11 positions matching TRBD2. With V trimmed by 6 bases and J by 12 bases, 16 bases remained unmatched. The CDR3 length is 16 residues. CDR1 is MNHEY, CDR2 SMNVEV, per germline (reference sequence). This CDR3 reads CASSGTSGLSPGGQFF. DNA of the CDR3: TGTGCCAGCAGCGGGACTAGCGGCCTTAGCCCGGGCGGGCAGTTCTTC.

This clone was detected only a few times. The rearrangement uses TRBV5-6 and TRBJ2-7; 9 nucleotides line up with TRBD1. After removal of 2 bases from V and 5 bases from J, the junction contained 8 bases not matched to a gene. CDR1 SGHDT and CDR2 YYEEEE come from the germline V gene. This CDR3 spans 15 amino acids. CDR3 region: CASSFLGTGSHEQYF. In nucleotides, the CDR3 is TGTGCCAGCAGCTTTCTCGGGACAGGGTCCCACGAGCAGTACTTC.

The chain combines TRBV9 with TRBJ2-1; D gene uncertain. Germline assignment: CDR1 SGDLS and CDR2 YYNGEE. The CDR3 runs 14 residues. The germline V and J ends were trimmed by 0 bases and 9 bases, with 13 bases remaining between them. The CDR3 spells CASSVDPLRSEQFF. CDR3 nucleotide sequence: TGTGCCAGCAGCGTAGACCCCTTGCGGAGTGAGCAGTTCTTC.

CDR3: CASSFIDRLTEAFF. CDR3 in DNA: TGTGCCAGCAGCTTTATTGACAGGCTCACTGAAGCTTTCTTT. The chain is built from TRBV5-8 and TRBJ1-1, with D perhaps matching TRBD1 (6 bases). CDR1 and CDR2 from the germline V gene are SGHTS and YDEGEE. Trimming stripped 2 bases from V and 4 bases from J, with 12 bases between. The CDR3 runs 14 residues.

The rearrangement uses TRBV30 and TRBJ1-5; TRBD1 might be the D (6 bases). The CDR3 is 16 amino acids. Germline V gene sequence: CDR1 GTSNPN, CDR2 SVGIG (reference sequence). Between the trimmed V and J ends, which lost 2 bases and 6 bases, there was a span of 20 bases. DNA of the CDR3: TGTGCCTGGAGTTTCCCCGGCACGGCCAGGGGTCAGCCCCAGCATTTT. Protein sequence: CAWSFPGTARGQPQHF.

The gene calls are TRBV11-2 and TRBJ2-7, with D hard to call. Germline V lookup: CDR1 SGHAT, CDR2 FQNNGV. The CDR3 contains 12 residues. Trimming pared 5 bases from V and 6 bases from J, leaving 11 bases between. The CDR3 loop reads CASSPGFSEQYF. The DNA for the CDR3 is TGTGCCAGCAGCCCGGGTTTCTCCGAGCAGTACTTC.

J is TRBJ2-5 and V is TRBV7-9, with D possibly TRBD1 on 5 matching bases. V lost 2 bases to trimming and J lost 0 bases, with 10 bases between them. Germline V gene sequence: CDR1 SEHNR, CDR2 FQNEAQ (reference sequence). The CDR3 sequence is 15 residues long. CDR3 nucleotide sequence: TGTGCCAGCAGCTTATACTCGACAGACCAAGAGACCCAGTACTTC. Translation gives CASSLYSTDQETQYF. Full variable domain (remainder filled in from reference TRBV7-9 and TRBJ2-5): DTGVSQNPRHKITKRGQNVTFRCDPISEHNRLYWYRQTLGQGPEFLTYFQNEAQLEKSRLLSDRFSAERPKGSFSTLEIQRTEQGDSAMYLCASSLYSTDQETQYFGPGTRLLVL.

In nucleotides, the CDR3 is TGCAGCGTTCTCTCCACAGATACGCAGTATTTT. Translated, it gives CSVLSTDTQYF. The chain joins TRBV29-1 to TRBJ2-3; D call uncertain. V gave up 5 bases and J gave up 2 bases, with 5 bases separating them. This CDR3 region has 11 residues. CDR1 and CDR2 from the germline V gene are SQVTM and ANQGSEA.

This chain links TRBV6-1 with TRBJ2-7; 8 positions agree with TRBD1. CDR3 size: 14 residues. The V gene end was trimmed by 7 bases and the J gene end by 4 bases; junction bases not matched to a gene: 9. Germline values: CDR1 MNHNS, CDR2 SASEGT. CDR3: CASNLQGVLYEQYF. The CDR3 DNA is TGTGCCAGCAATCTACAGGGGGTCCTGTACGAGCAGTACTTC.

The rearrangement joins TRBV2 to TRBJ1-1; 9 nucleotides agree with TRBD1. V was clipped by 3 bases and J by 1 base; unmatched bases: 6. Looked up from germline, CDR1 is SNHLY and CDR2 is FYNNEI. The CDR3 covers 16 residues. CDR3 protein: CASSDTQQGANTEAFF. The CDR3 coding sequence is TGTGCCAGCAGTGACACCCAACAGGGGGCGAACACTGAAGCTTTCTTT.

The chain uses TRBV11-3 and TRBJ1-2; TRBD1 is a possible D gene (5 bases). The CDR3 contains 14 residues. The germline V and J ends were trimmed by 6 bases and 0 bases, with 11 bases remaining between them. Germline values: CDR1 SGHNT, CDR2 YENEEA. The CDR3 is CASRGERTNYGYTF. CDR3 coding DNA: TGTGCCAGCAGGGGGGAGAGGACTAACTATGGCTACACCTTC.

The J gene is TRBJ2-2, the V gene TRBV7-9; D remains ambiguous. Trimming stripped 4 bases from V and 1 base from J, with 13 bases between. CDR3 size: 16 residues. Germline V gene sequence: CDR1 SEHNR, CDR2 FQNEAQ (reference sequence). The DNA of the CDR3 is TGTGCCAGCAGCTCCAGGACCCCTGGGAACACCGGGGAGCTGTTTTTT. This gives the protein CASSSRTPGNTGELFF.

This clone was observed a few times. The rearrangement links TRBV11-1 to TRBJ2-7, with D unclear. Germline V gene sequence: CDR1 SGHAT, CDR2 FQDESV (reference sequence). The V and J ends lost 8 bases and 1 base respectively, with 12 bases between them. The CDR3 spans 13 residues. CDR3 sequence: CASESRNSYEQYF. The CDR3 nucleotides are TGTGCCAGCGAAAGCAGGAATTCCTACGAGCAGTACTTC.

The chain uses TRBV19 and TRBJ1-1; D might be TRBD1 (5 bases). Trimming pared 3 bases from V and 0 bases from J, leaving 11 bases between. The CDR3 is 15 amino acids. Germline assignment: CDR1 LNHDA and CDR2 SQIVND (reference sequence). The CDR3 region is CASSIPAGMNTEAFF. Here the CDR3 DNA reads TGTGCCAGTAGTATTCCGGCAGGGATGAACACTGAAGCTTTCTTT.

This chain uses TRBV4-2 with TRBJ2-2; maybe TRBD2 (5 bases). Germline CDR1 reads LGHNA; CDR2 reads YNFKEQ. This CDR3 has 15 amino acids. V was shortened by 0 bases and J by 7 bases, with 12 bases between the two germline ends. The DNA of the CDR3 is TGTGCCAGCAGCCAAGACGTCTCCCGGGGCGGGGAGCTGTTTTTT. Its translation is CASSQDVSRGGELFF.

This chain links TRBV6-6 with TRBJ2-3; D is unresolved. Trimming removed 6 bases at V and 6 bases at J, with 16 bases between. CDR3 length: 14 residues. CDR1 and CDR2 from the germline V gene are MNHNY and SVGAGI (reference sequence). The CDR3 coding sequence is TGTGCCAGCAGCGCATCGGTTGGCTCGGATACGCAGTATTTT. Its protein product is CASSASVGSDTQYF.

V and J are TRBV9 and TRBJ2-6; no clear D. The V gene lost 2 bases and the J gene lost 0 bases, with 3 bases spanning the gap. Germline CDR1 reads SGDLS; CDR2 reads YYNGEE. CDR3 length equals 14 residues. As DNA, the CDR3 is TGTGCCAGCAGCGTGAACTCTGGGGCCAACGTCCTGACTTTC. It encodes CASSVNSGANVLTF. Variable domain in full (rest from reference TRBV9 and TRBJ2-6): DSGVTQTPKHLITATGQRVTLRCSPRSGDLSVYWYQQSLDQGLQFLIQYYNGEERAKGNILERFSAQQFPDLHSELNLSSLELGDSALYFCASSVNSGANVLTFGAGSRLTVL.

The chain recombines TRBV12-5 with TRBJ1-5; D uncertain. Trimming cost V 3 bases and J 5 bases, with 8 bases left between them. The length of the CDR3 is 13 residues. Germline V CDR1 and CDR2: LGHNT, FRNRAP. CDR3 amino acids: CASGFGTHQPQHF. CDR3 in DNA: TGTGCTAGTGGTTTTGGTACACATCAGCCCCAGCATTTT.

The chain uses TRBV7-3 and TRBJ2-7, with TRBD2 identical over 7 bases. V lost 1 base to trimming and J lost 0 bases; unmatched junction nucleotides: 0. CDR3 length: 14 amino acids. Germline V lookup: CDR1 SGHTA, CDR2 FQGTGA. CDR3 in DNA: TGTGCCAGCAGCTTAAGCGGGAGCTCCTACGAGCAGTACTTC. Translating it yields CASSLSGSSYEQYF.

This clone was detected only once. The V and J genes are TRBV27 and TRBJ2-1; 8 positions match TRBD2. This CDR3 has 17 amino acids. Trimming cost V 0 bases and J 6 bases; bases outside gene matches: 10. Germline CDR1 reads MNHEY; CDR2 reads SMNVEV (reference sequence). CDR3 residues: CASSLSTGTSAINEQFF. CDR3 coding DNA: TGTGCCAGCAGTTTATCTACCGGGACTAGTGCTATCAATGAGCAGTTCTTC.

This clone appeared once. This chain uses TRBV13 with TRBJ2-1; 14 bases are shared with TRBD2. This CDR3 is 16 amino acids long. The germline CDR1 and CDR2 sequences are PRHDT and FYEKMQ (reference sequence). The ends lost 5 bases at V and 7 bases at J; junction bases unmatched: 7. CDR3 nucleotides: TGTGCCAGCAGCCATCCCGGGACTAGCGGGAGTAATGAGCAGTTCTTC. This translates into CASSHPGTSGSNEQFF.

V is TRBV7-9 and J is TRBJ2-5; 8 nucleotides align to TRBD2. The germline CDR1 and CDR2 sequences are SEHNR and FQNEAQ (reference sequence). V lost 5 bases, J lost 0 bases, and 14 bases stayed unmatched. The CDR3 runs 18 residues. CDR3 nucleotide sequence: TGTGCCAGCAGCCCCACGGGGGGGGTCGGCTGGTACCAAGAGACCCAGTACTTC. Translated, it gives CASSPTGGVGWYQETQYF.

The chain carries TRBV11-3 and TRBJ2-5; D call uncertain. Germline CDR1 reads SGHNT; CDR2 reads YENEEA. The CDR3 is made up of 13 amino acids. V gave up 5 bases and J gave up 4 bases, with 11 bases separating them. The CDR3 sequence: CASSQQVTETQYF. Here the CDR3 DNA reads TGTGCCAGCAGCCAGCAGGTTACAGAGACCCAGTACTTC.

There are a few counts of this clone. The genes are TRBV27 and TRBJ1-1, with D tentatively TRBD1 (6 bases). CDR3 length: 12 amino acids. The V gene's germline CDR1 is MNHEY and CDR2 SMNVEV (reference sequence). V was clipped by 8 bases and J by 3 bases, with 10 bases between them. The CDR3 loop reads CASRRGDTEAFF. In DNA, the CDR3 is TGTGCCAGCCGTAGGGGGGACACTGAAGCTTTCTTT.

This rearrangement joins TRBV6-1 to TRBJ1-2, with D unclear. V was shortened by 1 base and J by 3 bases, with 6 bases between the two germline ends. Looked up from germline, CDR1 is MNHNS and CDR2 is SASEGT. CDR3 length: 13 residues. CDR3 DNA sequence: TGTGCCAGCAGTGAAGTACAGTACTATGGCTACACCTTC. Protein: CASSEVQYYGYTF.

This chain joins TRBV28 and TRBJ1-4, with TRBD1 matching 9 bases. The germline CDR1 and CDR2 sequences are MDHEN and SYDVKM. There are 14 residues in the CDR3. With V trimmed by 6 bases and J by 6 bases, 5 bases remained unmatched. In DNA, the CDR3 is TGTGCCAGCAGACAGGGGGCCTCTCATGAAAAACTGTTTTTT. It specifies CASRQGASHEKLFF. The entire variable domain, with the rest obtained from reference TRBV28 and TRBJ1-4, is as follows: DVKVTQSSRYLVKRTGEKVFLECVQDMDHENMFWYRQDPGLGLRLIYFSYDVKMKEKGDIPEGYSVSREKKERFSLILESASTNQTSMYLCASRQGASHEKLFFGSGTQLSVL.

This chain joins TRBV7-3 and TRBJ2-1; perhaps TRBD2 as D (5 bases). Trimming cost V 6 bases and J 4 bases, with 10 bases left between them. Germline loops: CDR1 SGHTA, CDR2 FQGTGA. This CDR3 has 13 amino acids. The CDR3 region is CASRGSGYNEQFF. The CDR3 bases are TGTGCCAGCAGGGGGAGTGGATACAATGAGCAGTTCTTC.

The chain links TRBV19 to TRBJ2-3; 11 nucleotides agree with TRBD2. In germline, CDR1 is LNHDA, CDR2 SQIVND (reference sequence). The J segment lost 6 bases and the V segment lost 4 bases, leaving 9 bases of the junction unmatched. The CDR3 sequence is 16 residues long. CDR3 region: CASSTLRPSGGDTQYF. The CDR3 bases are TGTGCCAGTAGTACCCTGCGGCCTAGCGGGGGGGATACGCAGTATTTT.

The chain couples TRBV9 to TRBJ2-1; TRBD2 agrees at 7 bases. CDR3 size: 13 residues. Germline V CDR1 and CDR2: SGDLS, YYNGEE. J was trimmed by 4 bases and V by 4 bases; bases with no gene match: 2. DNA for the CDR3: TGTGCCAGCAGCTTCGGGAGGTACAATGAGCAGTTCTTC. It encodes CASSFGRYNEQFF.

V is TRBV7-8 and J is TRBJ2-3; 9 bases line up with TRBD2. Per the germline V gene, CDR1 is SGHVS and CDR2 is FQNEAQ. With V trimmed by 3 bases and J by 6 bases, 1 base remained unmatched. CDR3 length equals 13 residues. Written as DNA, the CDR3 is TGTGCCAGCAGCTTTGCGGGAGGGGATACGCAGTATTTT. Translating gives CASSFAGGDTQYF.

The V call is TRBV7-9, the J call TRBJ2-3; 12 nucleotides line up with TRBD2. Germline CDR1 SEHNR, CDR2 FQNEAQ (reference sequence). The CDR3 is made up of 17 amino acids. J was trimmed by 5 bases and V by 4 bases; bases with no gene match: 10. The CDR3, as DNA: TGTGCCAGCAGCTCCCCTAGCGGGAGGGCCCGGGAAGATACGCAGTATTTT. It is translated as CASSSPSGRAREDTQYF.